This is a list of T cell receptor beta chains from one sample in a study of cytomegalovirus exposure and HLA in healthy donors. Profiling relied on immunoSEQ multiplex PCR, and the TCRdb table lists in-frame clones only, not all of them. The sample has hundreds of thousands of clones; approximately 82% are singletons. Sequencing input: PBMCs. Receptors were obtained from a man in his late teens or twenties in good health and CMV-seronegative. The CDR3 runs from the conserved cysteine through the conserved F or W. A D gene is named only where the DNA matches it firmly. Rows give clone size only sometimes, using once, few, many, or a class for an expanded clone.

D: TRBD2; J: TRBJ2-1; V: TRBV7-9; size: -; DNA: TGTGCCAGCAGCCGACTAGCGGGGGAACCGTGGGGCTCGTTCTTC; CDR3: CASSRLAGEPWGSFF
D: -; J: TRBJ1-1; V: TRBV6-4; size: -; DNA: TGTGCCAGCAGGAAAGACAGGAACACTGAAGCTTTCTTT; CDR3: CASRKDRNTEAFF
D: -; J: TRBJ2-1; V: TRBV15; size: once; DNA: TGTGCCACCAGCAGGTTACTAGGGAACGAGCAGTTCTTC; CDR3: CATSRLLGNEQFF
D: TRBD2; J: TRBJ2-2; V: TRBV15; size: -; DNA: TGTGCCACCAGCAGAGTCACTAGCGCGAACACCGGGGAGCTGTTTTTT; CDR3: CATSRVTSANTGELFF
D: TRBD2; J: TRBJ2-7; V: TRBV5-1; size: -; DNA: TGCGCCAGCAGCTTGGTGCTAGCGGGAGCCGAGCAGTACTTC; CDR3: CASSLVLAGAEQYF
D: TRBD1; J: TRBJ2-1; V: TRBV7-8; size: -; DNA: TGTGCCAGCAGCGCCTTTTCCCGGGACAGGGGATACAATGAGCAGTTCTTC; CDR3: CASSAFSRDRGYNEQFF
D: -; J: TRBJ2-7; V: TRBV29-1; size: -; DNA: TGCAGCGTGGCCCAAACAGGGAAAATTACCTACGAGCAGTACTTC; CDR3: CSVAQTGKITYEQYF
D: -; J: TRBJ1-5; V: TRBV30; size: -; DNA: TGTGCCTGGAAGGACAAATATTATCAGCCCCAGCATTTT; CDR3: CAWKDKYYQPQHF
D: TRBD1; J: TRBJ2-7; V: TRBV5-1; size: -; DNA: TGCGCCAGCAGCTTGGACGGGACAGCAGCCTACGAGCAGTACTTC; CDR3: CASSLDGTAAYEQYF
D: TRBD2; J: TRBJ2-5; V: TRBV11-2; size: -; DNA: TGTGCCAGCAGCTTAGCGACTAGCGGGAGTCGGGAGACCCAGTACTTC; CDR3: CASSLATSGSRETQYF
D: -; J: TRBJ2-5; V: TRBV11-3; size: -; DNA: TGTGCCAGCAGCTTAACACAGCAAGAGACCCAGTACTTC; CDR3: CASSLTQQETQYF
D: TRBD1; J: TRBJ1-4; V: TRBV27; size: once; DNA: TGTGCCAGCAGTTTACATACCGGGACAGCGGCGGAAAAACTGTTTTTT; CDR3: CASSLHTGTAAEKLFF
D: TRBD1; J: TRBJ2-3; V: TRBV29-1; size: -; DNA: TGCAGCGTTGTTAAAGCGGGACAGGGGACAGATACGCAGTATTTT; CDR3: CSVVKAGQGTDTQYF
D: -; J: TRBJ1-1; V: TRBV5-1; size: -; DNA: TGCGCCAGCAGCTTGCAAGAGGGCAGGACTGAAGCTTTCTTT; CDR3: CASSLQEGRTEAFF
D: -; J: TRBJ1-2; V: TRBV5-4; size: once; DNA: TGTGCCAGCAGCTCGCCGCGGGTCTATGGCTACACCTTC; CDR3: CASSSPRVYGYTF
D: TRBD2; J: TRBJ2-7; V: TRBV4-1; size: -; DNA: TGCGCCAGCAGCCGATTAGGGGTGCGGGAGAGGTTCTACGAGCAGTACTTC; CDR3: CASSRLGVRERFYEQYF
D: -; J: TRBJ2-7; V: TRBV11-2; size: -; DNA: TGTGCCAGCAGATCCGGGATAAACCACGAGCAGTACTTC; CDR3: CASRSGINHEQYF
D: -; J: TRBJ2-4; V: TRBV19; size: -; DNA: TGTGCCAGCACCTACGGGGACATTCAGTACTTC; CDR3: CASTYGDIQYF